The clone carrying this TCR beta chain has just a few counts. Its antigen is not identified. TCRdb analysed the 5' RACE reads with MiXCR anew, one entry per CDR3 protein. The sample has about half a million distinct CDR3 sequences; around a sixth are singletons. CDR3 length: 14 amino acids. Trimming stripped 11 bases from V and 0 bases from J, with 11 bases between. The V gene's germline CDR1 is SEHNR and CDR2 FQNEAQ (reference sequence). The data are from a study of T-cell memory formation after mild COVID-19. Study-level background: Largely donor-specific sequence clusters came from a couple of donors. General study findings and limits: The main location of contracting CD4+ clones was CM and EM, and that of contracting CD8+ clones was EMRA. Pre-infection memory showed some responding clones, and this suggested that cross-reactive memory joined. Clones that shrank (day 15 to 85) were balanced CD4/CD8, whereas later expanders leaned CD4+.

The sequence derives from an adult woman who had mild COVID-19 (a few samples of this study predate the infection). Cell type and time point are not known. Sequenced sample: PBMCs or a T cell subset sorted from them (not recorded which). V is TRBV7-9 and J is TRBJ2-6; possibly TRBD2 for D (5 bases). The CDR3 region is CAAGVDSGANVLTF. CDR3 DNA: TGTGCCGCCGGGGTCGACTCTGGGGCCAACGTCCTGACTTTC.